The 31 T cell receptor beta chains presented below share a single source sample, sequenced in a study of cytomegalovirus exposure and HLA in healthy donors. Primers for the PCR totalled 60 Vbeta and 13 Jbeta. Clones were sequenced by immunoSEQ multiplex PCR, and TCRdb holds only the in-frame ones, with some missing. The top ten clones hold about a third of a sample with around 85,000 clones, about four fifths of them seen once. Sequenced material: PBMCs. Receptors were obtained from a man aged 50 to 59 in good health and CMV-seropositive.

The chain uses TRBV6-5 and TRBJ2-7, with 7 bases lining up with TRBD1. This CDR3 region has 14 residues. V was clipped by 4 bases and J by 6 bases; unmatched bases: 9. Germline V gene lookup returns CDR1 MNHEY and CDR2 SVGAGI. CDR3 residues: CASSSQGDTREQYF. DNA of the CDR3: TGTGCCAGCAGTTCCCAGGGGGATACTCGCGAGCAGTACTTC.

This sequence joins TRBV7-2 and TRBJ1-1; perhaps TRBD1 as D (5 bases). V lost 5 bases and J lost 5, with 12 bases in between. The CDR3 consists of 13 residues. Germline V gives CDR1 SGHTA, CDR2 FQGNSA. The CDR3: CASSTRGGTEAFF. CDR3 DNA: TGTGCCAGCAGCACCCGGGGGGGGACTGAAGCTTTCTTT.

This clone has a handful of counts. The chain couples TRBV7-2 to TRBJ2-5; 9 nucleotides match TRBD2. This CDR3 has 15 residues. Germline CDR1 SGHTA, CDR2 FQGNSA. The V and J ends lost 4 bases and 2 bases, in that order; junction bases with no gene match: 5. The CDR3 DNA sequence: TGTGCCAGCAGCTCCAAGCGGGAGGTTCAAGAGACCCAGTACTTC. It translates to CASSSKREVQETQYF.

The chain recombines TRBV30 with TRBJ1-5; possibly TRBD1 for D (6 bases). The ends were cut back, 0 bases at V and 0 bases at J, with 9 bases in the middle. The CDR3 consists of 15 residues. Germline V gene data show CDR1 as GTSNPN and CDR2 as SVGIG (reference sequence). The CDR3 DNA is TGTGCCTGGAGTGTTGGACAGTATAGCAATCAGCCCCAGCATTTT. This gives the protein CAWSVGQYSNQPQHF.

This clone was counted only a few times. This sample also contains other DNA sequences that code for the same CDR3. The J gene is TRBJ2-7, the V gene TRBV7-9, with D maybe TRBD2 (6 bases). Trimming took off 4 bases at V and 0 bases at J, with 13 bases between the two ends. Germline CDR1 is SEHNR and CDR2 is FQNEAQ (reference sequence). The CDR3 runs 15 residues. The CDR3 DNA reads TGTGCCAGCAGCTCCGCAGCGGGCCGCTCCTACGAGCAGTACTTC. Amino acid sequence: CASSSAAGRSYEQYF.

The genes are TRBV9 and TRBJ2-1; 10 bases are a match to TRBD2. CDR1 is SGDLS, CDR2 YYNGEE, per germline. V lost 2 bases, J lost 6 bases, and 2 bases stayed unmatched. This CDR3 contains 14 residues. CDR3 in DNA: TGTGCCAGCAGCGTGGGACTAGCGCCCAATGAGCAGTTCTTC. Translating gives CASSVGLAPNEQFF.

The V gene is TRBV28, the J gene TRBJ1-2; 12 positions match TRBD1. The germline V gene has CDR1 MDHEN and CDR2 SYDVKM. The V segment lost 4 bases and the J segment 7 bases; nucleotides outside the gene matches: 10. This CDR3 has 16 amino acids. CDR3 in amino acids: CASSSYPGTGGFGYTF. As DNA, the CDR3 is TGTGCCAGCAGTTCCTACCCCGGGACAGGGGGCTTTGGCTACACCTTC.

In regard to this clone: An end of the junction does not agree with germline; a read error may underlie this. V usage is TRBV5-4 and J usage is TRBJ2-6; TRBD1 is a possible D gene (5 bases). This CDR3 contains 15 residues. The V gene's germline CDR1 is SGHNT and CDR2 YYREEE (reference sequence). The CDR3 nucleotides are TGTGCCAGCAGCTTGGGAGCAACTGGGGCCAACGGCCTGACTTTC. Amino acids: CASSLGATGANGLTF.

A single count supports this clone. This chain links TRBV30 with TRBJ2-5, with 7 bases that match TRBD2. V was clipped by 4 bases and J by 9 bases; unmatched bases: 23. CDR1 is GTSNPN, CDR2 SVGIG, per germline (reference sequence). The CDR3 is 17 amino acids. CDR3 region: CAWTEGWGGGPLRAQYF. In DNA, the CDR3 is TGTGCCTGGACCGAGGGCTGGGGGGGAGGGCCGCTCAGGGCCCAGTACTTC.

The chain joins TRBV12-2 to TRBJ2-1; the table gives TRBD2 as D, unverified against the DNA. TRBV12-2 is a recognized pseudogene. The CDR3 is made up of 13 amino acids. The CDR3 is CASLERVGNEQFF. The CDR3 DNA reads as TGTGCAAGTCTAGAGAGAGTCGGCAATGAGCAGTTCTTC.

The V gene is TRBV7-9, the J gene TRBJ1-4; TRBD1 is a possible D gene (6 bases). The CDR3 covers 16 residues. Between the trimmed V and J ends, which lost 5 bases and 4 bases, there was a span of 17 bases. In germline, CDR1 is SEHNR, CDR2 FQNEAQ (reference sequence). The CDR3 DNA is TGTGCCAGCAGCCCCCTCGGCAGGGGTGATAATGAAAAACTGTTTTTT. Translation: CASSPLGRGDNEKLFF.

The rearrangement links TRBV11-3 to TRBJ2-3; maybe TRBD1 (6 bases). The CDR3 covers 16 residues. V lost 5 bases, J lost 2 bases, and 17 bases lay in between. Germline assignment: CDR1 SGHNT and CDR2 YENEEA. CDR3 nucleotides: TGTGCCAGCAGCCCCGGTGGACAGCGCCCCACAGATACGCAGTATTTT. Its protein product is CASSPGGQRPTDTQYF.

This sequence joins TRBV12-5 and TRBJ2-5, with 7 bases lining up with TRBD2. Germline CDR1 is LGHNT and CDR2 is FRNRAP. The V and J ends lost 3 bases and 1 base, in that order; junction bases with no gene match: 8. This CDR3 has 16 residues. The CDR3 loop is CASGFSAGRVQETQYF. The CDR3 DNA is TGTGCTAGTGGTTTCTCCGCAGGGAGGGTCCAAGAGACCCAGTACTTC.

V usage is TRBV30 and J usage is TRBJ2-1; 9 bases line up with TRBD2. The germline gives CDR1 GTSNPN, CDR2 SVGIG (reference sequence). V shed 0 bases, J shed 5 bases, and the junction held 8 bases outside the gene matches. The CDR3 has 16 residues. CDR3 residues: CAWSVLVGLANNEQFF. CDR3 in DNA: TGTGCCTGGAGTGTACTAGTGGGACTAGCCAACAATGAGCAGTTCTTC.

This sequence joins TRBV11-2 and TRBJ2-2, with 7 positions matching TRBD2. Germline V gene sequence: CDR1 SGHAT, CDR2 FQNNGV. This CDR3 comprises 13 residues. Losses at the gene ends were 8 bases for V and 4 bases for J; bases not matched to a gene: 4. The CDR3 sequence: CASGREVTGELFF. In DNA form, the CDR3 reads TGTGCCAGCGGGAGGGAGGTCACCGGGGAGCTGTTTTTT.

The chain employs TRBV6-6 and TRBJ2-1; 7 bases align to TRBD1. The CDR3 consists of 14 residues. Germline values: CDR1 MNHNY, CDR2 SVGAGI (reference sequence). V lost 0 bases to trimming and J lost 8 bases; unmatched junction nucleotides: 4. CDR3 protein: CASSYSNRGDEQFF. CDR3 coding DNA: TGTGCCAGCAGTTACTCGAACAGGGGTGATGAGCAGTTCTTC.

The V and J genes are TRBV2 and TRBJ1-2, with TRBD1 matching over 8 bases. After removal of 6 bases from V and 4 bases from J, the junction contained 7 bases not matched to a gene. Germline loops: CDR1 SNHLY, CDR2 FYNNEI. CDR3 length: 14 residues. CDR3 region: CASSADRDSYGYTF. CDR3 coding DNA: TGTGCCAGCAGCGCGGACAGGGATTCCTATGGCTACACCTTC. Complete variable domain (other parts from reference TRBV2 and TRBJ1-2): EPEVTQTPSHQVTQMGQEVILRCVPISNHLYFYWYRQILGQKVEFLVSFYNNEISEKSEIFDDQFSVERPDGSNFTLKIRSTKLEDSAMYFCASSADRDSYGYTFGSGTRLTVV.

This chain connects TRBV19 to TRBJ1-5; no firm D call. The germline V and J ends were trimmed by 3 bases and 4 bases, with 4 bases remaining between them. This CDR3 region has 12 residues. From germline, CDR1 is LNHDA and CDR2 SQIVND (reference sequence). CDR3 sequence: CASSIPNQPQHF. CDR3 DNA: TGTGCCAGTAGTATCCCTAATCAGCCCCAGCATTTT.

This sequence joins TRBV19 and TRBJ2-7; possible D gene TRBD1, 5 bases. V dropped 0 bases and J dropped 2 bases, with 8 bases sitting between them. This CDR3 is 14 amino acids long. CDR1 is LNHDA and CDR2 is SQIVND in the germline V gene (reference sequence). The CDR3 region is CASSIEHRPYEQYF. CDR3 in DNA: TGTGCCAGTAGTATAGAGCACAGGCCCTACGAGCAGTACTTC.

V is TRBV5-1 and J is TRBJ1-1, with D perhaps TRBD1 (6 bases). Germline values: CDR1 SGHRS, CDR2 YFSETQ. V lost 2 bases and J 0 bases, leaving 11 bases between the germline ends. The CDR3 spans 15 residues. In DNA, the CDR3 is TGCGCCAGCAGCTTAAACGGACAGATGAACACTGAAGCTTTCTTT. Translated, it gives CASSLNGQMNTEAFF. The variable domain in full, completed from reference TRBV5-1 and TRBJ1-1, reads KAGVTQTPRYLIKTRGQQVTLSCSPISGHRSVSWYQQTPGQGLQFLFEYFSETQRNKGNFPGRFSGRQFSNSRSEMNVSTLELGDSALYLCASSLNGQMNTEAFFGQGTRLTVV.

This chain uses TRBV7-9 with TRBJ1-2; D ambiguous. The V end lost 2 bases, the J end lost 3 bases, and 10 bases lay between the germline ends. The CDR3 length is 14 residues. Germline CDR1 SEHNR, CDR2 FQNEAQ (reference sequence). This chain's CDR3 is CASSLLRTDYGYTF. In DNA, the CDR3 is TGTGCCAGCAGCTTATTAAGGACTGACTATGGCTACACCTTC.

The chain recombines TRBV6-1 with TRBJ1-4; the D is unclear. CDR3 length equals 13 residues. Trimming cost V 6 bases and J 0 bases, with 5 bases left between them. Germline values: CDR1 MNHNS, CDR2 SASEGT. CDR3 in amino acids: CASRTATNEKLFF. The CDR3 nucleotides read TGTGCCAGCAGAACAGCAACTAATGAAAAACTGTTTTTT.

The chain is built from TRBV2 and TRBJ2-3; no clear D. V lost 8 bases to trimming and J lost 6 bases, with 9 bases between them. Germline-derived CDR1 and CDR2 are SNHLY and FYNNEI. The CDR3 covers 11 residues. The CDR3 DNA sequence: TGTGCCAGCTCTTTCTTGGATACGCAGTATTTT. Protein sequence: CASSFLDTQYF.

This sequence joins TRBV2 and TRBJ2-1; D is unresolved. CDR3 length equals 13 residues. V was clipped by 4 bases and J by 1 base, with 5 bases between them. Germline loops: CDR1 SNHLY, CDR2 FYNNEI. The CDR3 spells CASSGTSYNEQFF. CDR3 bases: TGTGCCAGCAGTGGCACTTCCTACAATGAGCAGTTCTTC.

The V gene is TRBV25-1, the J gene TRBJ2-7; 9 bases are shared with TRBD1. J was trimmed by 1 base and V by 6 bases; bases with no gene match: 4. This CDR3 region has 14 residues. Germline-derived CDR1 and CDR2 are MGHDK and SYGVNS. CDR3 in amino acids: CASRGTGTSYEQYF. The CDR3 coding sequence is TGTGCCAGCAGAGGGACAGGGACTTCCTACGAGCAGTACTTC.

The CDR3 DNA sequence: TGTGCCAGCAGCGCCGGGACAACCGGAACCTACGAGCAGTACTTC. Translating it yields CASSAGTTGTYEQYF. The rearrangement links TRBV6-1 to TRBJ2-7; a weak D match, TRBD1 (6 bases). This CDR3 contains 15 residues. Trimming took off 6 bases at V and 2 bases at J, with 17 bases between the two ends. Germline lookup yields CDR1 MNHNS and CDR2 SASEGT.

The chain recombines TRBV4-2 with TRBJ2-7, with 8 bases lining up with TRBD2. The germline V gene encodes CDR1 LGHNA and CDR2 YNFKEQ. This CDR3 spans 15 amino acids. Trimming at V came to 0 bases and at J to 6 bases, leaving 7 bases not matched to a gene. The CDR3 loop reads CASSQDGTRISEQYF. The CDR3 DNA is TGTGCCAGCAGCCAAGATGGGACTAGAATATCCGAGCAGTACTTC.

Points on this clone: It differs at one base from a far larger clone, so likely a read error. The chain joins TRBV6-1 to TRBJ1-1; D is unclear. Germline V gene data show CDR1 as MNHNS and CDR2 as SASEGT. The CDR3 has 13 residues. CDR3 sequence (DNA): TGTGCCAGCAGAGACTATATGAACACTAAAGCTTTCTTT. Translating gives CASRDYMNTKAFF.

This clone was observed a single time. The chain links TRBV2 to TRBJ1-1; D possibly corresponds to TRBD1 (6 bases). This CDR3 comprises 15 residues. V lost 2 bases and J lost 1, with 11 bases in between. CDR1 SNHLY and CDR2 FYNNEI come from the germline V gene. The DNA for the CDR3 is TGTGCCAGCAGTGAAAATGGGGGCCCGAACACTGAAGCTTTCTTT. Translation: CASSENGGPNTEAFF.

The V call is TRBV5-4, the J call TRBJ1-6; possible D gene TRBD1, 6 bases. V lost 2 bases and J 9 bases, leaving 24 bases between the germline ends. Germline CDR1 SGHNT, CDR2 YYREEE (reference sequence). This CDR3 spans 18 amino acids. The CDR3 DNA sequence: TGTGCCAGCAGCTTATTAAGTTCAGGGGATGCGAGCTCTTCACCCCTCCACTTT. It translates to CASSLLSSGDASSSPLHF.

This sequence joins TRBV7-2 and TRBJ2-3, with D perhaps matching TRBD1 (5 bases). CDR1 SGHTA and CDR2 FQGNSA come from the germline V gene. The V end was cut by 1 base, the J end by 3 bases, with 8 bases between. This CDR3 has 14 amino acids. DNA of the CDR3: TGTGCCAGCAGCTTAGGCAGGGAAACAGATACGCAGTATTTT. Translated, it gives CASSLGRETDTQYF.